The T cell receptor beta chain under discussion was sequenced for a study of cytomegalovirus exposure and HLA in healthy donors (dated 2017 in TCRdb). With regard to the full study: In an earlier analysis of some 610 of the donors, 276 Gb of sequence data and 117 million unique TCR beta sequences from about 179 million T cells were reported. The study used immunosequencing to profile the T cell repertoires of about 670 subjects and linked those repertoires to cytomegalovirus serostatus. Among about 410 genotyped donors of the cohort, an average of approximately 240,000 unique TCR beta nucleotide sequences was sequenced per donor, of which about 19% were non-productive. Rather than using new phenotypic data, the later analysis identified candidate immune exposures from TCR beta sequences and from how often those sequences occurred across donors. A later genetic analysis used genome-wide SNP genotypes for about 65% of the 666 donors, treating that subset as a discovery cohort. Donor age, sex, ethnicity and CMV serostatus were compiled together with the repertoire data. The aim of the study was to test whether cataloging public T cell receptors could identify signatures of past pathogen exposure. An early release covering about 600 HLA-typed donors comprised about 300 gigabases of sequencing data and around 86 million unique TCR sequences. To predict cytomegalovirus infection status, the study brought together high-throughput TCR immunosequencing, statistical association of individual TCRs with disease status, and machine learning. The number of typed donors differed by locus: roughly 620-640 for A, B, C, DRB1 and DQB1; some 500 for DQA1; some 610 for DPA1; and 400 to 480 for DPB1. In addition to the first cohort of 650 to 800 subjects, a separate validation cohort of about 120 different subjects was used. Of the roughly 420 genotyped donors, approximately 80% were placed in the genetic ancestry cluster associated with self-reported Caucasian donors. HLA typing included class I and class II loci at four-digit resolution. Every discovery cohort repertoire had been produced on one sequencing platform. A handful of DR-DQ haplotypes were treated as single units for association and clustering because of strong linkage in the cohort. In a later analysis, previously published TCR beta repertoires from 666 donors were re-analyzed and high-resolution HLA genotyping was added so that TCR occurrence patterns could be studied. In an earlier analysis of 587 of the donors, high-throughput TCR beta sequencing was used to judge whether each TCR beta V gene segment behaved as functional or pseudogenic. Paper-wide results and their limitations: In a later analysis, most CMV-associated TCR beta chains were found to appear HLA-restricted, with HLA associations seemingly driven largely by CMV exposure. CMV serostatus was the only immune exposure information available for the cohort. Because HLA typing was missing for some donors at each locus, association tests included only the typed subset. Assigning TCR associations to individual alleles was difficult when HLA alleles, especially DR and DQ, strongly co-occurred. Only TCR beta chains were sequenced in this cohort, and the absence of alpha or paired-chain data limited detectable features. The classifier was reported to diagnose cytomegalovirus status with high specificity and sensitivity in both the original and validation cohorts. A total of about 150 TCR beta chains were listed by the study as associated with cytomegalovirus. The sequencing pipeline was judged likely to have produced a cluster of highly shared sequence variants as a technical artifact. According to a later genetic analysis, donors in an Asian-associated ancestry cluster had fewer N-insertions in productive TCRs than the approximately 700-donor mean. According to the authors, the approach could potentially be generalized to other disease states and immunological phenotypes. Sequencing depth was assumed to be roughly uniform across donors in the presence/absence analyses, though that assumption may not hold. A few of the identified cytomegalovirus-associated TCR beta chains were confirmed in vitro to be specific for cytomegalovirus antigens. In an earlier analysis of about 550 of the donors, most TCR beta V segments were observed in productive rearrangements about 90% or about 30% of the time, broadly matching IMGT annotations. Roughly 15 rarely observed V segments, including chromosome 9 orphons, were excluded from the earlier analysis of some 590 of the donors because counts were too low. Most TCR sequences were seen in very few donors, while some public TCRs were found in many individuals. A further reported finding was that TCR beta sequences accurately predicted the HLA-A and HLA-B alleles for most subjects in the first cohort. A later analysis reported that several top co-occurrence clusters appeared linked to parvovirus B19, influenza, CMV and Epstein-Barr virus. Linkage disequilibrium might explain the correlated functional status among segregating V segments, but an unknown experimental factor could not be ruled out. A later analysis associated 15,000 or so TCR beta sequences with specific HLA alleles at a false discovery rate of 0.05. According to a later analysis, TCR association rates differed among HLA loci, with DRB1 alleles showing the most associated TCRs and HLA-C alleles showing the fewest. In a later analysis, HLA-associated TCR beta chains showed more clonal expansion and lower generation probabilities than non-associated chains that were equally common. In a later genetic analysis, a missense DCLRE1C variant was associated with V-gene and J-gene trimming of TCR beta chains, and the association was replicated in an independent cohort.

Library prep was done by the immunoSEQ multiplex PCR assay. For the multiplex PCR, a mixture combining 60 forward primers for TCR Vbeta segments and 13 reverse primers for TCR Jbeta segments was used. The CDR3 region of rearranged TCR beta genes was amplified from genomic DNA by a multiplex PCR assay. On the Illumina HiSeq System, the amplified TCR beta libraries were sequenced as 87-base-pair reads. From the authors' description of their analysis: A later analysis tallied around 82 million unique TCR beta chains across the 650 to 750 repertoires, and some 10 million of those chains were shared by two or more donors. To remove PCR and sequencing errors, raw reads were error-corrected and collapsed into unique sequences using a nearest-neighbor algorithm that merged closely related sequences. Alignment of CDR3 sequences to IMGT reference sequences was used to assign V, D and J gene segments. Each retained sequence needed at least a six-nucleotide match to both a V gene segment and a J gene segment. A rearrangement counted as productive if the CDR3 had no stop codons and remained in frame with V and J, and every other rearrangement counted as non-productive. Following IMGT convention, CDR3 was defined as the stretch from the second conserved V-encoded cysteine to the conserved J-encoded phenylalanine. In an earlier analysis of 550 to 650 of the donors, sequences lacking an unambiguous match to a single V gene segment were excluded. An earlier analysis of a few hundred of the donors classified V segments as functional when productive rearrangements were above 56.7% and as segregating when the standard deviation between donors was above 5%. A statistical classification framework was developed to diagnose cytomegalovirus status using the catalog of TCR beta chain sequences. V and J gene assignment, in a later analysis, came from comparing TCR nucleotide sequences with IMGT/GENE-DB human TR gene sequences. A later analysis assigned CDR3 sequences and most-parsimonious VDJ recombination scenarios with the TCRdist pipeline. In a later analysis, every TCR beta chain was defined by the combination of its CDR3 amino acid sequence and its V-gene family, and reads without a unique V-gene family were dropped. A later analysis removed 600 or so highly shared, low-generation-probability nucleotide sequences to deal with suspected cross-contamination and a sequencing artifact. In a later analysis, a clonal expansion index for each public chain was calculated from normalized within-repertoire ranks of inferred template counts. Generation probabilities in a later analysis came from a VDJ recombination model fitted to out-of-frame rearrangements, and those results were checked against IGoR. In a later analysis, hypergeometric tests were used to score TCR-TCR, TCR-HLA and TCR-CMV co-occurrence, with a repertoire-size bias correction applied to TCR pairs. A later analysis estimated false discovery rates by permuting HLA or CMV assignments 20 times. In a later analysis, co-occurring TCRs were grouped using DBSCAN, and TCRdist sequence similarity was added for clustering within HLA-allele-positive subsets. For co-occurrence clustering, repertoires with fewer than 30,000 or more than 120,000 public chains were excluded, along with a handful of repertoires with anomalous nucleotide sharing. TCRdb provides this immuneACCESS table in a form limited to in-frame rearrangements. Some clones are lacking; in checked studies, under half of them reflect an unresolved V gene, and why the rest are absent is not known. Clone size and the V and J calls come from that table; the DNA yielded D and trimming. This sample's table has entries for 200,000 to 250,000 clones. The ten top clones hold 0.75% to 1% of the sample.

The cohort was made up of around 720 healthy bone marrow donors. All cohort members were sampled while nominally healthy, although unrecorded immune exposures were likely present. The donor was CMV seropositive and was included in the group of approximately 310 seropositive cohort members. A peripheral blood sample was collected from each donor, and TCR beta sequencing was performed on peripheral blood mononuclear cells. Genomic DNA was extracted from the blood cell samples with the Qiagen DNeasy Blood Extraction Kit. A note on this clone: Its binding antigen is unknown. One end of the junction fails to match germline, which may point to a read error. Other DNA sequences of this sample code for an identical CDR3.

The receptor was isolated from a woman under 40 in good health and CMV-seropositive. The sequenced sample consisted of PBMCs.

The CDR3 corresponds to CASSPQRPKNTEAFF. The nucleotide sequence reads TGTGCCAGTTCACCACAGCGGCCGAAGAACACTGAAGCTTTCTTC. The chain is encoded by TRBV18 joined to TRBJ1-1, with the D gene uncertain. The germline V gene supplies CDR1 KGHSH and CDR2 LQKENI. The CDR3 covers 15 residues, taking in both the cysteine and the phenylalanine. Only the CDR3 DNA is retained, 45 bases long and in frame from the first base.